This entry concerns a single T cell receptor (beta chain). As yet, its antigen is unknown. Library preparation (for TCRbeta) was performed with unique molecular identifiers. TCRdb called the PCR reads again in MiXCR, with one record for every CDR3 protein. The sample carries about 460,000 distinct CDR3 sequences, 11% recorded once. These data originate in a study of T-cell reconstitution after alpha-beta-depleted transplantation in children. Points from the study as a whole: The study reportedly traced alpha-beta T cells about two months after transplant to several hundred expanded graft clones. For some patients, TCRbeta diversity was high at day 60 because of recipient T cells and thymic progenitors that survived. A year post-transplant, T-cell counts and diversity derived mostly from newly produced T cells.

CDR3 length equals 18 residues. With V trimmed by 3 bases and J by 1 base, 15 bases remained unmatched. Germline V gene lookup returns CDR1 SGHDN and CDR2 FVKESK. The sequence came from a female patient between 2 and 15 years old who had a stem cell transplant for aplastic anemia, so the T cells may come from the graft donor. Sequenced here: PBMCs, mostly from graft donor cells, sampled 180 days after TCRalphabeta/CD19-depleted stem cell transplant. The rearrangement uses TRBV14 and TRBJ2-7; 7 nucleotides line up with TRBD2. The CDR3 is CASSHRLGGGGSSYEQYF. The CDR3 nucleotides are TGTGCCAGCAGCCACCGGCTCGGCGGGGGAGGTAGTTCCTACGAGCAGTACTTC.